The 30 T cell receptor beta chains below were found in one sample sequenced in a study of glioma-infiltrating T cells. TCR alpha and beta CDR3 regions were amplified from RNA using iRepertoire nested multiplex PCR. TCRdb fed the multiplex PCR reads into MiXCR, producing one record per CDR3 protein. The table includes fewer than 500,000 distinct CDR3 sequences, 41% detected once. Input material: glioma tissue, nonneoplastic brain tissue, or PBMCs (not recorded which). The origin of the receptors is a human donor with low-grade glioma or glioblastoma, undergoing nonglioma brain surgery, or in good health (not recorded which).

This clonotype was detected only a few times. The chain's CDR3 is CASSEAESSWQFF. The CDR3 nucleotides read TGTGCCAGCAGTGAAGCCGAGTCGAGCTGGCAGTTCTTC. The chain links TRBV2 to TRBJ2-1; the D is unclear. Trimming shortened V by 0 bases and J by 12 bases, and 12 bases separated the two germline ends. This CDR3 region has 13 residues. The germline V gene has CDR1 SNHLY and CDR2 FYNNEI.

This sequence joins TRBV5-5 and TRBJ1-1; the D gene is possibly TRBD1 (6 bases). Germline V gene data show CDR1 as SGHKS and CDR2 as YYEKEE (reference sequence). CDR3 length equals 14 residues. V was trimmed by 2 bases and J by 1 base, leaving 9 bases between them. In nucleotides, the CDR3 is TGTGCCAGCAGCTTTTGGACAGAGAACACTGAAGCTTTCTTT. Protein product: CASSFWTENTEAFF. The complete variable domain, with remaining parts taken from reference TRBV5-5 and TRBJ1-1, reads DAGVTQSPTHLIKTRGQQVTLRCSPISGHKSVSWYQQVLGQGPQFIFQYYEKEERGRGNFPDRFSARQFPNYSSELNVNALLLGDSALYLCASSFWTENTEAFFGQGTRLTVV.

This clonotype appeared a few times. The V and J genes are TRBV28 and TRBJ2-7, with D perhaps TRBD1 (5 bases). The CDR3 runs to 13 residues. Germline V gene sequence: CDR1 MDHEN, CDR2 SYDVKM. V was cut by 5 bases and J by 5 bases, with 13 bases left in between. This chain's CDR3 is CASSPQGTHEQYF. CDR3 bases: TGTGCCAGCAGTCCCCAGGGAACCCACGAGCAGTACTTC. The variable domain in full, with the rest retrieved from reference TRBV28 and TRBJ2-7, is DVKVTQSSRYLVKRTGEKVFLECVQDMDHENMFWYRQDPGLGLRLIYFSYDVKMKEKGDIPEGYSVSREKKERFSLILESASTNQTSMYLCASSPQGTHEQYFGPGTRLTVT.

This sequence joins TRBV24-1 and TRBJ2-7, with unresolved D. The germline V gene encodes CDR1 KGHDR and CDR2 SFDVKD. The CDR3 has 13 residues. Trimming stripped 6 bases from V and 2 bases from J, with 10 bases between. This chain's CDR3 is CATSSGNPYEQYF. CDR3 sequence (DNA): TGTGCCACCAGTTCTGGTAACCCCTACGAGCAGTACTTC.

This chain joins TRBV20-1 and TRBJ2-7; D perhaps matches TRBD1 (5 bases). With 3 bases removed from V and 6 bases from J, the gap between germline ends came to 21 bases. The CDR3 extends over 15 amino acids. Germline CDR1 and CDR2: DFQATT and SNEGSKA (reference sequence). The CDR3 is CSARETADSPREQYF. DNA for the CDR3: TGCAGTGCTAGGGAGACAGCCGATAGCCCCCGCGAGCAGTACTTC.

With regard to this clonotype: At one of its ends the junction is not consistent with the germline gene, which may arise from a read error. The chain joins TRBV6-1 to TRBJ2-5; no definite D call. CDR1 and CDR2 from the germline V gene are MNHNS and SASEGT. The CDR3 is 15 amino acids. The CDR3 here is CASSVVPGHQEIQYF. Written as DNA, the CDR3 is TGTGCCAGCAGTGTGGTACCGGGTCACCAAGAGATCCAGTACTTC.

On this clonotype itself: This may be a read error: a much more frequent sequence differs by one nucleotide. This likely comes from a read error, as the CDR3 has no conserved phenylalanine or tryptophan at its end. The V and J genes are TRBV6-6 and TRBJ2-1; D tentatively fits TRBD1 or TRBD2 (6 bases each). This CDR3 has 14 amino acids. Germline loops: CDR1 MNHNY, CDR2 SVGAGI (reference sequence). The ends were cut back, 6 bases at V and 6 bases at J, with 15 bases in the middle. CDR3 residues: CASRVSGGGNEQFL. DNA for the CDR3: TGTGCCAGCAGAGTCTCCGGGGGCGGCAATGAGCAGTTCCTC.

This clonotype was picked up many times. The chain recombines TRBV7-9 with TRBJ2-7; D ambiguous. CDR3 length: 13 residues. V was trimmed by 5 bases and J by 5 bases, leaving 13 bases between them. Germline V gene sequence: CDR1 SEHNR, CDR2 FQNEAQ (reference sequence). CDR3 amino acids: CASSLDGVHEQYF. The CDR3 DNA reads as TGTGCCAGCAGCCTAGATGGGGTCCACGAGCAGTACTTC.

Here the CDR3 reads CASSLGPRYGYTF. CDR3 DNA: TGTGCCAGCAGCTTAGGACCACGCTATGGCTACACCTTC. The chain uses TRBV11-2 and TRBJ1-2; no reliable D call. The CDR3 length is 13 residues. From germline, CDR1 is SGHAT and CDR2 FQNNGV. Deletions cut 1 base from V and 4 bases from J, with 7 bases between. Full variable domain (rest looked up from reference TRBV11-2 and TRBJ1-2): EAGVAQSPRYKIIEKRQSVAFWCNPISGHATLYWYQQILGQGPKLLIQFQNNGVVDDSQLPKDRFSAERLKGVDSTLKIQPAKLEDSAVYLCASSLGPRYGYTFGSGTRLTVV.

A remark on this clonotype: A single base separates this from a much larger clone, so it may be a read error. The chain is built from TRBV28 and TRBJ1-2, with D perhaps TRBD1 (6 bases). Germline CDR1 MDHEN, CDR2 SYDVKM. This CDR3 contains 15 residues. The V gene lost 3 bases and the J gene lost 0 bases, with 11 bases spanning the gap. CDR3 loop: CASSLDSQTNYGYTF. The CDR3 DNA follows: TGTGCCAGCAGTTTGGACAGCCAGACTAACTATGGCTACACCTTC.

Worth noting for this clonotype: A read error may produce the germline difference seen at one junction end. The genes are TRBV14 and TRBJ2-3, with D perhaps TRBD1 (5 bases). Germline assignment: CDR1 SGHDN and CDR2 FVKESK. The CDR3 is 13 residues long. CDR3 DNA: TGTGTCAGCAGCAGACAGAGCCAGGATACGCAGTATTTT. Protein product: CVSSRQSQDTQYF. The entire variable domain, with the rest obtained from reference TRBV14 and TRBJ2-3, is as follows: EAGVTQFPSHSVIEKGQTVTLRCDPISGHDNLYWYRRVMGKEIKFLLHFVKESKQDESGMPNNRFLAERTGGTYSTLKVQPAELEDSGVYFCVSSRQSQDTQYFGPGTRLTVL.

This chain joins TRBV7-2 and TRBJ1-1; D call uncertain. The V end was cut by 1 base, the J end by 6 bases, with 12 bases between. Germline CDR1 SGHTA, CDR2 FQGNSA. The CDR3 consists of 14 residues. The DNA of the CDR3 is TGTGCCAGCAGCTTAGAGGGAGGGCTAGCTGAAGCTTTCTTT. It translates to CASSLEGGLAEAFF. The full variable domain, in which reference TRBV7-2 and TRBJ1-1 provide the parts outside the CDR3, is GAGVSQSPSNKVTEKGKDVELRCDPISGHTALYWYRQSLGQGLEFLIYFQGNSAPDKSGLPSDRFSAERTGGSVSTLTIQRTQQEDSAVYLCASSLEGGLAEAFFGQGTRLTVV.

This clonotype came up many times. The chain carries TRBV20-1 and TRBJ1-2; no firm D call. The germline CDR1 and CDR2 sequences are DFQATT and SNEGSKA (reference sequence). V was trimmed by 3 bases and J by 8 bases, leaving 13 bases between them. This CDR3 is 12 amino acids long. The CDR3: CSARGFTRGYTF. The CDR3 coding sequence is TGCAGTGCTAGGGGATTTACAAGGGGCTACACCTTC.

Many counts were recorded for this clonotype. The rearrangement uses TRBV27 and TRBJ2-7, with 8 bases lining up with TRBD2. This CDR3 spans 13 amino acids. Germline V lookup: CDR1 MNHEY, CDR2 SMNVEV (reference sequence). Trimming removed 7 bases from V and 5 bases from J; junction bases left unmatched: 7. In nucleotides, the CDR3 is TGTGCCAGCATGCCCATAGCGGGGAACGAGCAGTACTTC. Translated, it gives CASMPIAGNEQYF.

In its sample, this clonotype was seen a few times. The V gene is TRBV4-3, the J gene TRBJ2-7; D call uncertain. The ends were cut back, 3 bases at V and 2 bases at J, with 14 bases in the middle. Germline-derived CDR1 and CDR2 are LGHNA and YSLEER. This CDR3 spans 15 amino acids. CDR3 nucleotide sequence: TGCGCCAGCAGCCATGCCATCCGCGAGGCCTACGAGCAGTACTTC. Its translation is CASSHAIREAYEQYF.

The DNA of the CDR3 is TGTGCCAGCAGCTTGCTAGCGGGAGGACGCACAGATACGCAGTATTTT. As protein: CASSLLAGGRTDTQYF. V and J are TRBV7-3 and TRBJ2-3; 11 nucleotides match TRBD2. Germline trimming cut 3 bases from V and 1 base from J; bases unmatched to any gene: 3. Germline-derived CDR1 and CDR2 are SGHTA and FQGTGA. The CDR3 is made up of 16 amino acids.

This clonotype was observed many times. The V gene is TRBV2, the J gene TRBJ2-3; 10 bases are shared with TRBD2. The length of the CDR3 is 17 residues. Trimming cost V 7 bases and J 3 bases; bases outside gene matches: 13. From germline, CDR1 is SNHLY and CDR2 FYNNEI. The CDR3 DNA follows: TGTGCCAGCAAGGGTAGGGCTAGCGGGAGTCGGACAGATACGCAGTATTTT. This translates into CASKGRASGSRTDTQYF.

The rearrangement joins TRBV4-1 to TRBJ1-1; TRBD1 might be the D (6 bases). The V end was cut by 0 bases, the J end by 5 bases, with 16 bases between. Germline V CDR1 and CDR2: MGHRA, YSYEKL. The CDR3 is 16 amino acids. CDR3 amino acids: CASSQETAGRGTEAFF. In nucleotides, the CDR3 is TGCGCCAGCAGCCAAGAGACGGCCGGCAGGGGTACTGAAGCTTTCTTT.

This clonotype was counted many times. The chain couples TRBV27 to TRBJ1-1; a possible D gene is TRBD1 (6 bases). Trimming took off 3 bases at V and 8 bases at J, with 10 bases between the two ends. The CDR3 covers 12 residues. Germline CDR1 MNHEY, CDR2 SMNVEV (reference sequence). The chain's CDR3 is CASSFLQGEAFF. CDR3 DNA: TGTGCCAGCAGTTTCCTACAGGGAGAAGCTTTCTTT.

The table lists this clonotype with a few counts. The genes are TRBV7-2 and TRBJ1-1; 10 nucleotides line up with TRBD1. Trimming cost V 5 bases and J 1 base; bases outside gene matches: 7. CDR3 length: 16 residues. The germline V gene has CDR1 SGHTA and CDR2 FQGNSA. The CDR3 loop reads CASSRTTGGTNTEAFF. As DNA, the CDR3 is TGTGCCAGCAGCCGGACGACAGGGGGCACGAACACTGAAGCTTTCTTT.

The CDR3 coding sequence is TGTGCCAGCAGTTTACGGGGGGCCCGGCATACGCAGTATTTT. Translating gives CASSLRGARHTQYF. The V gene is TRBV28, the J gene TRBJ2-3, with a tentative D call TRBD2 (7 bases). CDR3 length equals 14 residues. V shed 2 bases and J shed 7 bases, with 13 bases lying between them. Germline-derived CDR1 and CDR2 are MDHEN and SYDVKM.

This clonotype has ten or more counts. The CDR3 protein is CASSYSAGGFYNEQFF. The CDR3 DNA sequence: TGTGCCAGCAGTTACTCCGCAGGGGGCTTCTACAATGAGCAGTTCTTC. The chain joins TRBV6-2 or TRBV6-3 to TRBJ2-1, with 8 bases that match TRBD1. Trimming took 0 bases from V and 3 from J; bases not matched to a gene: 4. Germline CDR1 and CDR2: MNHEY and SVGEGT. The CDR3 extends over 16 amino acids.

As to this clonotype: This may come from a read error, since a much larger clone is one base off. V gene TRBV28 combines with J gene TRBJ2-7; 7 bases match TRBD1. The CDR3 has 14 amino acids. CDR1 is MDHEN and CDR2 is SYDVKM in the germline V gene. Trimming cost V 4 bases and J 5 bases; bases outside gene matches: 8. Here the CDR3 DNA reads TGTGCCAGCAGTTCACAGGGGTGGTGGCACGAGCAGTACTTC. It encodes CASSSQGWWHEQYF.

This clonotype was detected a few times. This chain uses TRBV7-6 with TRBJ2-5, with TRBD2 matching 9 bases. Germline loops: CDR1 SGHVS, CDR2 FNYEAQ. The CDR3 is 16 residues long. The trim removed 2 bases at V and 2 bases at J, leaving 6 bases unmatched. The chain's CDR3 is CASSLYLAGKQETQYF. Written as DNA, the CDR3 is TGTGCCAGCAGCTTATATCTAGCGGGGAAACAAGAGACCCAGTACTTC.

This clonotype has a handful of counts. The chain carries TRBV28 and TRBJ1-5; no definite D call. The CDR3 is 14 amino acids. The germline gives CDR1 MDHEN, CDR2 SYDVKM. With 5 bases removed from V and 5 bases from J, the gap between germline ends came to 13 bases. The CDR3, as DNA: TGTGCCAGCAGTCCTAGTAACGGGGATCAGCCCCAGCATTTT. Its translation is CASSPSNGDQPQHF.

The genes are TRBV28 and TRBJ2-1; 12 bases are a match to TRBD2. With V trimmed by 3 bases and J by 1 base, 13 bases remained unmatched. There are 20 residues in the CDR3. Germline lookup yields CDR1 MDHEN and CDR2 SYDVKM. CDR3 bases: TGTGCCAGCAGTTTTATTACCACTAGCGGGAGGTATAGATCCTACAATGAGCAGTTCTTC. As protein: CASSFITTSGRYRSYNEQFF.

A few counts support this clonotype. The chain recombines TRBV28 with TRBJ2-3; the D call may be TRBD1 or TRBD2 (5 bases each). Trimming removed 6 bases from V and 2 bases from J, with 6 bases in between. The CDR3 contains 12 residues. Per germline, CDR1 MDHEN and CDR2 SYDVKM. The CDR3 DNA sequence: TGTGCCAGCAGGGGGACCACAGATACGCAGTATTTT. Protein product: CASRGTTDTQYF. The full variable domain, its missing parts supplied by reference TRBV28 and TRBJ2-3, is DVKVTQSSRYLVKRTGEKVFLECVQDMDHENMFWYRQDPGLGLRLIYFSYDVKMKEKGDIPEGYSVSREKKERFSLILESASTNQTSMYLCASRGTTDTQYFGPGTRLTVL.

This chain links TRBV4-1 with TRBJ2-5, with D hard to call. V gave up 1 base and J gave up 5 bases, with 14 bases separating them. The CDR3 consists of 15 residues. CDR1 and CDR2 from the germline V gene are MGHRA and YSYEKL. The CDR3 nucleotides are TGCGCCAGCAGCCAAGTGCTCCCCCCGAGGGAGACCCAGTACTTC. Protein sequence: CASSQVLPPRETQYF.

This chain uses TRBV7-2 with TRBJ2-7; a weak D match, TRBD1 (6 bases). This CDR3 is 13 amino acids long. Germline-derived CDR1 and CDR2 are SGHTA and FQGNSA. V lost 5 bases and J lost 6, with 14 bases in between. The chain's CDR3 is CASSPYRVGEQYF. The CDR3 DNA reads TGTGCCAGCAGCCCATACAGGGTTGGCGAGCAGTACTTC.

The chain is built from TRBV20-1 and TRBJ2-7; the match to TRBD1 covers 7 bases. CDR1 DFQATT and CDR2 SNEGSKA come from the germline V gene (reference sequence). CDR3 length: 13 amino acids. Germline trimming cut 6 bases from V and 0 bases from J; bases unmatched to any gene: 5. The CDR3 region is CSARTGSSYEQYF. The CDR3, as DNA: TGCAGTGCCCGGACAGGCAGCTCCTACGAGCAGTACTTC.